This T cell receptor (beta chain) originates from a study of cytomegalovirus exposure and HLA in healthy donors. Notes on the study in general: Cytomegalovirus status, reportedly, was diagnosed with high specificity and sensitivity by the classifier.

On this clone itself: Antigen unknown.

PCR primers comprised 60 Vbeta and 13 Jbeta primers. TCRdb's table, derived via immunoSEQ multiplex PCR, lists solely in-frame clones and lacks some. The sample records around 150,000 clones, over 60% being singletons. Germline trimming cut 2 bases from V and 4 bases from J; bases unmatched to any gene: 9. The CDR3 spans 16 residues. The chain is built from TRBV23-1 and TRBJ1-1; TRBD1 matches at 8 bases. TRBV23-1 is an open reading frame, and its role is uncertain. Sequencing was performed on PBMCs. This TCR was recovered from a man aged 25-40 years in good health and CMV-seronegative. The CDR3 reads CASSQGWRQGTTEAFF. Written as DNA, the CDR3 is TGCGCCAGCAGTCAAGGTTGGAGACAGGGGACCACTGAAGCTTTCTTT.